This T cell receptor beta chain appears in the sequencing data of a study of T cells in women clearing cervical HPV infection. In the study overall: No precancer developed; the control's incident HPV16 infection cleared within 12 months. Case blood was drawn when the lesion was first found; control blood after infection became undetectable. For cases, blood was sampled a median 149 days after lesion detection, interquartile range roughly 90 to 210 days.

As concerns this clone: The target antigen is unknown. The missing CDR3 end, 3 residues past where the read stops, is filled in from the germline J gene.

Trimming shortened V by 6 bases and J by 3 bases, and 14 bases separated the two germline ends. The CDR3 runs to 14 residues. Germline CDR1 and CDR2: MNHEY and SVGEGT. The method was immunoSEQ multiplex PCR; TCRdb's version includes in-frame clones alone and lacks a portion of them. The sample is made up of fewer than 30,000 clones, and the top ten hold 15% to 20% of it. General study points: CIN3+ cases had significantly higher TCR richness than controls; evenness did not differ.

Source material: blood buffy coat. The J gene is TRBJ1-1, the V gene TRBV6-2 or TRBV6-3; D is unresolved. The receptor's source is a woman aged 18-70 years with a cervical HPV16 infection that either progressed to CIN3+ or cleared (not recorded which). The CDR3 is CASRSRGGHTEAFF. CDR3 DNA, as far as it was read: TGTGCCAGCAGATCACGAGGTGGGCACACTGAA.